This T cell receptor (beta chain) was identified during a study of monozygotic twins with cystic fibrosis. Germline lookup yields CDR1 MNHEY and CDR2 SVGAGI. This CDR3 region has 15 residues. Trimming pared 3 bases from V and 0 bases from J, leaving 9 bases between. TCRdb's table, derived via immunoSEQ multiplex PCR, lists solely in-frame clones and lacks some. The sample records nearly 25,000 clones, approximately 89% being singletons. This rearrangement joins TRBV6-5 to TRBJ1-5; maybe TRBD1 (5 bases). This TCR derives from a girl aged 2 to 10 with cystic fibrosis. Sequenced sample: blood. CDR3 DNA: TGTGCCAGCAGTTATCGGGACGGTAGCAATCAGCCCCAGCATTTT. Translating gives CASSYRDGSNQPQHF.